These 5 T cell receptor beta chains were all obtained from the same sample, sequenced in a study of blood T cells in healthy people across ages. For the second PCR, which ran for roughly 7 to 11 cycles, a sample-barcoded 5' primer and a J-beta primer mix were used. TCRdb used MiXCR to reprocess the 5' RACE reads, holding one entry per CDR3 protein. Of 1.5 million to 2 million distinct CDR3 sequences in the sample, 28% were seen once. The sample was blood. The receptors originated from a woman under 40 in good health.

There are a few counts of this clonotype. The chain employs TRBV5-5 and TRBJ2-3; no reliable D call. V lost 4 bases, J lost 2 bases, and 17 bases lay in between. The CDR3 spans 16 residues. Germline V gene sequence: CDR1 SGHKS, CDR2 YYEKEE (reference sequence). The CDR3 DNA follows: TGTGCCAGCAGCCCTGCGGTCCCCTCCTTCACAGATACGCAGTATTTT. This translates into CASSPAVPSFTDTQYF.

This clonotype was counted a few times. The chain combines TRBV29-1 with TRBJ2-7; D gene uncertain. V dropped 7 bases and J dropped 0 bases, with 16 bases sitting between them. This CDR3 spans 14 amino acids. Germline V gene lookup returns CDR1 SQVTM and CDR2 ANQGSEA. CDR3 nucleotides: TGCAGCGCGGTTGCCAGGCTTTCCTCCTACGAGCAGTACTTC. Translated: CSAVARLSSYEQYF.

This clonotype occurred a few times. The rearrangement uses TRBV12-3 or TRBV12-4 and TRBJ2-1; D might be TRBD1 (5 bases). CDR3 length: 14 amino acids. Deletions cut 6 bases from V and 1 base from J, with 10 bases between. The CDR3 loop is CASRLRDSYNEQFF. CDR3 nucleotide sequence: TGTGCCAGCAGACTCAGGGATTCCTACAATGAGCAGTTCTTC.

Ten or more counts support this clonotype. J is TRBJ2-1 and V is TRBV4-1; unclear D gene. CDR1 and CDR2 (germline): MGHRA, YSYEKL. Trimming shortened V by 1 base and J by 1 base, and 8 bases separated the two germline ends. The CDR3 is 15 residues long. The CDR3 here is CASSQGQLSYNEQFF. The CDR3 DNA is TGCGCCAGCAGCCAAGGGCAGCTATCCTACAATGAGCAGTTCTTC.

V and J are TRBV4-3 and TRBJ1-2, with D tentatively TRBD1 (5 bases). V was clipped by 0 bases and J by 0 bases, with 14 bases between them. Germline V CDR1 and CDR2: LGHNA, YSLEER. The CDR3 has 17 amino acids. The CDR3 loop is CASSQDRGMSANYGYTF. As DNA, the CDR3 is TGCGCCAGCAGCCAAGATCGGGGCATGAGCGCTAACTATGGCTACACCTTC.